Below, 26 T cell receptor beta chains from the same sample are listed, as sequenced in a study of blood T cells in healthy people across ages. A second PCR, run for 7 to 11 cycles, used a sample-barcoded 5' primer plus a J-beta primer mix. A single record per CDR3 protein comes from TCRdb applying MiXCR to the 5' RACE reads. The profile covers approximately 810,000 distinct CDR3 sequences, with roughly 26% appearing a single time and approximately 15% taken by the ten largest. Sequenced input: blood. The receptor set was obtained from a woman of 80 years or more in good health.

The genes are TRBV6-1 and TRBJ1-6; D uncertain. The germline V gene has CDR1 MNHNS and CDR2 SASEGT. This CDR3 is built from 13 residues. Between the trimmed V and J ends, which lost 7 bases and 9 bases, there was a span of 13 bases. CDR3 sequence reads: CASKLFDSSPLHF. DNA of the CDR3: TGTGCCAGCAAACTATTTGATAGTTCACCCCTCCACTTT.

Note on this clonotype: Since a much larger clone is just one base distant, this may be a read error. V and J are TRBV7-2 and TRBJ2-1; D is perhaps TRBD1 (6 bases). The end of the DNA is better explained by TRBJ2-7, so the J call may be wrong. CDR3 length equals 16 residues. Germline assignment: CDR1 SGHTA and CDR2 FQGNSA. The CDR3 bases are TGTGCCAGCAGCCCCAAGGTGCAGGGGTATTACAATGAGCAGTACTTC. This gives the protein CASSPKVQGYYNEQYF.

Ten or more counts support this clonotype. The V and J genes are TRBV28 and TRBJ2-7; D is perhaps TRBD2 (6 bases). The CDR3 has 12 residues. CDR1 and CDR2 (germline): MDHEN, SYDVKM. The germline V and J ends were trimmed by 10 bases and 6 bases, with 16 bases remaining between them. The CDR3 spells CAITGAGREQYF. Written as DNA, the CDR3 is TGTGCCATTACCGGGGCGGGGCGCGAGCAGTACTTC.

Ten or more counts support this clonotype. The V gene is TRBV5-4, the J gene TRBJ2-1, with D unresolved. Germline CDR1 SGHNT, CDR2 YYREEE (reference sequence). The CDR3 is 15 amino acids. V was shortened by 0 bases and J by 5 bases, with 12 bases between the two germline ends. DNA of the CDR3: TGTGCCAGCAGCTTGGGAGTAACCTACGACAATGAGCAGTTCTTC. Translating it yields CASSLGVTYDNEQFF.

This clonotype was observed a handful of times. The chain carries TRBV5-5 and TRBJ1-6, with D maybe TRBD1 (6 bases). The CDR3 covers 14 residues. Trimming left V 4 bases short and J 10 bases short, with 15 bases between. Looked up from germline, CDR1 is SGHKS and CDR2 is YYEKEE (reference sequence). CDR3 in DNA: TGTGCCAGCAGCCCTAGGGACATCCGCTCACCCCTCCACTTT. Protein sequence: CASSPRDIRSPLHF. Combining the CDR3 with reference TRBV5-5 and TRBJ1-6 gives the whole variable domain DAGVTQSPTHLIKTRGQQVTLRCSPISGHKSVSWYQQVLGQGPQFIFQYYEKEERGRGNFPDRFSARQFPNYSSELNVNALLLGDSALYLCASSPRDIRSPLHFGNGTRLTVT.

This chain links TRBV12-3 or TRBV12-4 with TRBJ2-7; D unresolved. Trimming removed 3 bases at V and 3 bases at J, with 6 bases between. The CDR3 spans 12 residues. The CDR3 protein is CASSFDHYEQYF. The CDR3 DNA reads TGTGCCAGCAGTTTCGATCACTACGAGCAGTACTTC.

This clonotype turned up a few times. This chain connects TRBV5-4 to TRBJ2-3; 11 bases map to TRBD2. Trimming took 4 bases from V and 13 from J; bases not matched to a gene: 14. Germline lookup yields CDR1 SGHNT and CDR2 YYREEE (reference sequence). This CDR3 region has 15 residues. CDR3 sequence: CASSVTSGETTRKYF. CDR3 DNA: TGTGCCAGCAGCGTGACTAGCGGGGAGACCACAAGGAAGTATTTT.

The CDR3 loop reads CASSLTGRNTIYF. DNA of the CDR3: TGTGCCAGCAGCTTGACAGGGAGAAACACCATATATTTT. The chain combines TRBV7-9 with TRBJ1-3, with 7 bases fitting TRBD1. The germline CDR1 and CDR2 sequences are SEHNR and FQNEAQ (reference sequence). Losses at the gene ends were 3 bases for V and 5 bases for J; bases not matched to a gene: 1. The CDR3 has 13 residues.

The rearrangement links TRBV6-2 or TRBV6-3 to TRBJ2-3; 9 bases line up with TRBD2. With V trimmed by 2 bases and J by 0 bases, 3 bases remained unmatched. The CDR3 covers 16 residues. Per the germline V gene, CDR1 is MNHEY and CDR2 is SVGEGT. CDR3 residues: CASSYPLAGSTDTQYF. The CDR3 DNA reads TGTGCCAGCAGTTACCCACTAGCGGGTAGCACAGATACGCAGTATTTT.

This clonotype was detected only a few times. The chain links TRBV5-5 to TRBJ2-1; 7 bases fit TRBD2. Per germline, CDR1 SGHKS and CDR2 YYEKEE (reference sequence). V was pared by 4 bases and J by 1 base, with 5 bases of the junction left unmatched. CDR3 length: 15 amino acids. The CDR3 here is CASSREVQSYNEQFF. CDR3 sequence (DNA): TGTGCCAGCAGCCGGGAGGTGCAGTCCTACAATGAGCAGTTCTTC.

The chain couples TRBV15 to TRBJ1-4; unclear D gene. V was pared by 1 base and J by 0 bases, with 9 bases between. This CDR3 spans 16 amino acids. Looked up from germline, CDR1 is LNHNV and CDR2 is YYDKDF (reference sequence). The CDR3 DNA sequence: TGTGCCACCAGCAGAGGCGCCACCTCAACTAATGAAAAACTGTTTTTT. Translated: CATSRGATSTNEKLFF.

Of note for this clonotype: A much larger clone sits a single nucleotide away, making a read error possible. The gene calls are TRBV7-6 and TRBJ2-1, with 8 bases that match TRBD1. The germline gives CDR1 SGHVS, CDR2 FNYEAQ. The V segment lost 5 bases and the J segment 10 bases; nucleotides outside the gene matches: 10. This CDR3 has 14 residues. The CDR3, as DNA: TGTGCCAGCAGCCAAGGACAGGGACGCTACGAGCAGTTCTTC. Protein sequence: CASSQGQGRYEQFF.

The V and J genes are TRBV2 and TRBJ2-1; D may be TRBD1 (5 bases). Germline V gene sequence: CDR1 SNHLY, CDR2 FYNNEI. This CDR3 is built from 11 residues. With 6 bases removed from V and 10 bases from J, the gap between germline ends came to 10 bases. The CDR3 DNA reads TGTGCCAGCAGCCCAGGGTGGGAGCAGTTCTTC. Protein product: CASSPGWEQFF.

A few counts support this clonotype. J is TRBJ2-1 and V is TRBV5-1, with 13 nucleotides matching TRBD2. CDR1 SGHRS and CDR2 YFSETQ come from the germline V gene. The CDR3 loop spans 17 amino acids. V shed 4 bases and J 8 bases; nucleotides not matched to a gene: 12. DNA for the CDR3: TGCGCCAGCAGCCCAGGACCGACTAGCGGGAGGTTAGATGAGCAGTTCTTC. Residues: CASSPGPTSGRLDEQFF.

This clonotype occurred many times. V is TRBV27 and J is TRBJ2-5; no clear D gene. Germline V gives CDR1 MNHEY, CDR2 SMNVEV (reference sequence). There are 14 residues in the CDR3. Trimming took off 5 bases at V and 4 bases at J, with 14 bases between the two ends. The CDR3 DNA reads as TGTGCCAGCAGTCACCTCGCCGCTTCAGAGACCCAGTACTTC. This codes for CASSHLAASETQYF.

This clonotype showed up many times. This chain uses TRBV6-2 or TRBV6-3 with TRBJ2-1; no firm D call. The CDR3 has 15 amino acids. The V and J ends lost 4 bases and 3 bases respectively, with 13 bases between them. Germline V gives CDR1 MNHEY, CDR2 SVGEGT. This chain's CDR3 is CASSLAVLYYNEQFF. In DNA form, the CDR3 reads TGTGCCAGCAGTTTAGCAGTTCTCTACTACAATGAGCAGTTCTTC.

The sample holds many counts of this clonotype. CDR3 bases: TGTGCCAGCAGCATACAACAGAACACTGAAGCTTTCTTT. Protein product: CASSIQQNTEAFF. This chain links TRBV11-2 with TRBJ1-1; D unclear. This CDR3 spans 13 amino acids. Germline lookup yields CDR1 SGHAT and CDR2 FQNNGV. Trimming stripped 5 bases from V and 1 base from J, with 8 bases between. The whole variable domain, remainder taken from reference TRBV11-2 and TRBJ1-1, is EAGVAQSPRYKIIEKRQSVAFWCNPISGHATLYWYQQILGQGPKLLIQFQNNGVVDDSQLPKDRFSAERLKGVDSTLKIQPAKLEDSAVYLCASSIQQNTEAFFGQGTRLTVV.

This clonotype came up many times. The chain combines TRBV15 with TRBJ1-2, with TRBD1 as a possible D gene (5 bases). The germline gives CDR1 LNHNV, CDR2 YYDKDF (reference sequence). The CDR3 runs to 15 residues. V dropped 0 bases and J dropped 4 bases, with 12 bases sitting between them. Here the CDR3 reads CATSREQGTVYGYTF. CDR3 nucleotide sequence: TGTGCCACCAGCAGAGAGCAGGGAACAGTCTATGGCTACACCTTC.

This clonotype was observed at least ten times. The rearrangement joins TRBV20-1 to TRBJ1-2; the D is unclear. From germline, CDR1 is DFQATT and CDR2 SNEGSKA (reference sequence). V was clipped by 6 bases and J by 2 bases, with 13 bases between them. This CDR3 is built from 13 residues. The CDR3 spells CSAPTGANYGYTF. Here the CDR3 DNA reads TGCAGTGCACCGACCGGCGCCAACTATGGCTACACCTTC.

The sample holds one count of this clonotype. Possible read error: a much larger clone is one base away. The conserved final phenylalanine or tryptophan is absent from the CDR3, which likely points to a read error. The chain links TRBV7-9 to TRBJ2-7; no firm D call. Trimming removed 5 bases from V and 7 bases from J, with 9 bases in between. The CDR3 extends over 11 amino acids. From germline, CDR1 is SEHNR and CDR2 FQNEAQ (reference sequence). The CDR3 spells CASSQEGEQYC. The CDR3, as DNA: TGTGCCAGCAGCCAGGAAGGGGAGCAGTACTGC.

A remark on this clonotype: Germline and junction disagree at one end, which may indicate a read error. The chain carries TRBV12-3 or TRBV12-4 and TRBJ2-1; 7 nucleotides align to TRBD2. TRBJ2-7 matches the DNA end more closely, so the J call is doubtful. This CDR3 has 14 residues. The CDR3 spells CVSNGGSSYNEQYF. In nucleotides, the CDR3 is TGTGTCAGCAATGGCGGGAGCTCCTACAATGAGCAGTACTTC.

This clonotype was seen repeatedly, ten times or more. The rearrangement links TRBV10-3 to TRBJ2-1; perhaps D is TRBD1 or TRBD2 (5 bases each). The CDR3 totals 13 residues. Germline V gene sequence: CDR1 ENHRY, CDR2 SYGVKD. V was cut by 6 bases and J by 6 bases, with 12 bases left in between. In DNA, the CDR3 is TGTGCCATCAGCCAGCAGGGACGCAATGAGCAGTTCTTC. Amino acid sequence: CAISQQGRNEQFF.

This chain connects TRBV7-2 to TRBJ1-1; D possibly corresponds to TRBD1 (6 bases). V was pared by 4 bases and J by 3 bases, with 12 bases between. The CDR3 is 14 residues long. Germline lookup yields CDR1 SGHTA and CDR2 FQGNSA. The DNA of the CDR3 is TGTGCCAGCAGCTCGCAGGGGTTCGACACTGAAGCTTTCTTT. Translating gives CASSSQGFDTEAFF.

The chain recombines TRBV3-1 with TRBJ2-3; D tentatively fits TRBD1 or TRBD2 (5 bases each). CDR1 is LGHDT and CDR2 is YNNKEL in the germline V gene (reference sequence). The V end was cut by 3 bases, the J end by 1 base, with 8 bases between. This CDR3 spans 14 amino acids. The CDR3 region is CASSQTGRTDTQYF. As DNA, the CDR3 is TGTGCCAGCAGCCAGACGGGGCGCACAGATACGCAGTATTTT.

In its sample, this clonotype was seen many times. The CDR3 region has the DNA TGCGCCAGCAGCCAACTGAGAGCCAAAAACATTCAGTACTTC. It codes for CASSQLRAKNIQYF. This chain connects TRBV4-3 to TRBJ2-4, with no clear D. The V end lost 2 bases, the J end lost 0 bases, and 5 bases lay between the germline ends. This CDR3 is built from 14 residues. Per germline, CDR1 LGHNA and CDR2 YSLEER.

The chain combines TRBV11-2 with TRBJ2-7; tentatively, D is TRBD2 (6 bases). The J call may be wrong; the DNA end is better matched by TRBJ2-5. The germline V gene encodes CDR1 SGHAT and CDR2 FQNNGV. The CDR3 runs to 14 residues. CDR3 nucleotide sequence: TGTGCCAGCAGCTTCGGGACTCCGGGCGAGACCCAGTACTTC. As protein: CASSFGTPGETQYF.